Listed below are T cell receptor beta chains from one sample, sequenced in a study of blood T cells in healthy people across ages. TCRdb ran MiXCR on the 5' RACE reads and lists one entry per CDR3 protein. The sample has 600,000 to 850,000 distinct CDR3 sequences; 40% to 45% are singletons. What was sequenced was blood. All receptors come from a woman aged 60-75 years in good health. Each CDR3 is given with its conserved first and last residue. A D gene is named only where the DNA matches it firmly. Not every row has a clone size; where given, it reads once, few, many or a size class.

few TRBJ2-7 TRBD2 TRBV6-2/TRBV6-3 TGTGCCAGCAGACCCAATAGCGGGAGGGCGGACGAGCAGTACTTC CASRPNSGRADEQYF
. TRBJ1-3 . TRBV4-3 TGCGCCAGCAGCCAAGACGCGCAGCCTGGAAACACCATATATTTT CASSQDAQPGNTIYF
. TRBJ2-6 . TRBV15 TGTGCCACCAGCAGAGAAAGGTCTGGGGCCAACGTCCTGACTTTC CATSRERSGANVLTF
. TRBJ2-1 . TRBV11-3 TGTGCCAGCAGCTCCAAGGCTAGTGGGCTTTACAATGAGCAGTTCTTC CASSSKASGLYNEQFF
few TRBJ2-7 . TRBV5-1 TGCGCCAGCAGCTTGGACCAAGCCTACGAGCAGTACTTC CASSLDQAYEQYF
few TRBJ2-3 . TRBV29-1 TGCAGCGTTGAATGGGGGCTTGGCACAGATACGCAGTATTTT CSVEWGLGTDTQYF
. TRBJ2-1 . TRBV7-8 TGTGCCAGCAGCTTAGTAGGCGGAACTCTGAGTAATGAGCAGTTCTTC CASSLVGGTLSNEQFF
few TRBJ2-3 . TRBV7-8 TGTGCCAGCAGCTTACGACCCCCCCGAGATACGCAGTATTTT CASSLRPPRDTQYF
. TRBJ2-4 TRBD2 TRBV7-2 TGTGCCAGCAGCTTAGCCTACCGACTAGTGGGAGGGGTCATTCAGTACTTC CASSLAYRLVGGVIQYF
. TRBJ2-4 . TRBV5-1 TGCGCCAGCAGCTCGGGTCTTAGGGACGGGTTCGCCGAGCAGTCCTTC CASSSGLRDGFAEQSF
. TRBJ2-7 TRBD2 TRBV7-6 TGTGCCAGCAGTCCCGGGACTAGCGGCTCCTACAATGAGCAGTACTTC CASSPGTSGSYNEQYF
. TRBJ1-1 TRBD1 TRBV12-3/TRBV12-4 TGTGCCAGCAATAACAGGGGGCGGGACACTGAAGCTTTCTTT CASNNRGRDTEAFF
few TRBJ1-5 . TRBV14 TGTGCCAGCAGCCAAGACCCAGAGGGGGGAAATAGCAATCAGCCCCAGCATTTT CASSQDPEGGNSNQPQHF
. TRBJ2-7 . TRBV5-5 TGTGCCAGCAGCTTGGCCGGGGGGCCCAACTACGAGCAGTACTTC CASSLAGGPNYEQYF
. TRBJ2-7 TRBD1 TRBV7-8 TGTGCCAGCAGCCGAGCGGGACAGGGTCCCTACGAGCAGTACTTC CASSRAGQGPYEQYF
. TRBJ2-3 TRBD1 TRBV14 TGTGCCAGCGGTCCGGGACAGAGCACAGATACGCAGTATTTT CASGPGQSTDTQYF
. TRBJ2-1 TRBD1 TRBV6-5 TGTGCCAGCAGAGTGACAGGGCTATCCTACAATGAGCAGTTCTTC CASRVTGLSYNEQFF
many TRBJ1-5 . TRBV12-3/TRBV12-4 TGTGCCAGCAGTCATAGACAGGGCAATCAGCCCCAGCATTTT CASSHRQGNQPQHF
. TRBJ1-2 TRBD1 TRBV5-1 TGCGCCAGCAGCTTGGGAGGAACAGGGGGCGAAGGCTACACCTTC CASSLGGTGGEGYTF
. TRBJ2-7 TRBD2 TRBV20-1 TGCAGTGCCGCCTTCGCAGCGGGAGTCTCACGGGAGCAGTACTTC CSAAFAAGVSREQYF
once TRBJ2-5 TRBD2 TRBV6-5 TGTGCCAGCAGTTACAATTCCCCAACTAGTGGGGACTACAATGAGCAGTACTTC CASSYNSPTSGDYNEQYF
few TRBJ1-2 TRBD1 TRBV7-9 TGTGCCAGCAGCTTAAGGGGACAGGCCAGCACAGTGGGCTACACCTTC CASSLRGQASTVGYTF
. TRBJ1-1 TRBD1 TRBV27 TGTGCCAGCAGCCGACAGGGGCGAAACACTGAAGCTTTCTTT CASSRQGRNTEAFF
few TRBJ2-7 TRBD2 TRBV6-6 TGTGCCAGCAGAAAAAGCGGGAGCTCCTACGAGCAGTACTTC CASRKSGSSYEQYF
few TRBJ2-7 . TRBV2 TGTGCCAGCAGGTTACAGGGCTACGAGCAGTACTTC CASRLQGYEQYF
few TRBJ1-1 . TRBV7-3 TGTGCCAGCAGCCCGGGCCTTGAGGGGACTGAAGCTTTCTTT CASSPGLEGTEAFF
. TRBJ1-2 . TRBV3-1 TGTGCCAGCAGCCAAGGGGCGGAGGGGTTGAACTATGGCTACACCTTC CASSQGAEGLNYGYTF
. TRBJ2-5 TRBD1 TRBV7-7 TGTGCTAGCAGCTTACAACGGACAGGGGGAGAGACCCAGTACTTC CASSLQRTGGETQYF
few TRBJ2-7 . TRBV14 TGTGCCAGCAGCCAAGGCTTGACTCTAACGAAGCGGGAGCAGTACTTC CASSQGLTLTKREQYF
few TRBJ2-7 TRBD2 TRBV24-1 TGTGCTCCCCGGGGGGGACAATACGAGCAGTACTTC CAPRGGQYEQYF
. TRBJ1-5 . TRBV12-3/TRBV12-4 TGTGCCAGCAGCTCTGACAGGCCCCAGCATTTT CASSSDRPQHF
. TRBJ1-1 . TRBV12-3/TRBV12-4 TGTGCCAGCAGCCCAAGTGGCACTGAAGCTTTCTTT CASSPSGTEAFF
. TRBJ2-7 . TRBV27 TGTGCCAGCAGTTGGGGGGGCCCGCACTACGAGCAGTACTTC CASSWGGPHYEQYF
. TRBJ2-7 . TRBV28 TGTGCCAGCAGTTACTACCCCGGGAACTCCTACGAGCAGTACTTC CASSYYPGNSYEQYF
many TRBJ2-1 TRBD1 TRBV29-1 TGCAGCGTTGCCCGGGACAGACCTCCCAACTACAATGAGCAGTTCTTC CSVARDRPPNYNEQFF
. TRBJ1-1 . TRBV2 TGTGCCAGCAGGGGTAGTATGAACACTGAAGCTTTCTTT CASRGSMNTEAFF
few TRBJ1-1 . TRBV28 TGTGCCAGCAGTTTACATACTGTCAACACTGAAGCTTTCTTT CASSLHTVNTEAFF
. TRBJ1-1 . TRBV3-1 TGTGCCAGCAGGACACCCGGGGGCCGAGCTTTCTTT CASRTPGGRAFF
. TRBJ2-1 TRBD2 TRBV12-3/TRBV12-4 TGTGCCAGCAGTTTAGGGCGAGCGGGACTCAATGAGCAGTTCTTC CASSLGRAGLNEQFF
. TRBJ2-3 . TRBV3-1 TGTGCCAGCAGCCAGCAGGGGGGTTGGACAGATACGCAGTATTTT CASSQQGGWTDTQYF
few TRBJ1-1 . TRBV9 TGTGCCAGCAGCGGGGGAGGGAATTCGGACACTGAAGCTTTCTTT CASSGGGNSDTEAFF
. TRBJ1-5 . TRBV7-2 TGTGCCAGCAGCTCATATACAGGGATTAATCAGCCCCAGCATTTT CASSSYTGINQPQHF
. TRBJ2-1 . TRBV20-1 TGCAGTGCCCCAACCGGGACCCAACACAATGAGCAGTTCTTC CSAPTGTQHNEQFF
few TRBJ2-3 . TRBV10-3 TGTGCCATCAGTGAGTCGGCAGGGAGCACAGATACGCAGTATTTT CAISESAGSTDTQYF
few TRBJ1-2 . TRBV28 TGTGCCAGCAGTGGAGATGGGGGAGCTAACTATGGCTACACCTTC CASSGDGGANYGYTF
. TRBJ1-2 . TRBV12-3/TRBV12-4 TGTGCCAGCAGTGGCCTGGACAGAGGGGTCTATGGCTACACCTTC CASSGLDRGVYGYTF
few TRBJ2-7 . TRBV5-1 TGCGCCAGCAGCTTGGCCTCGGGGACACGATCCTACGAGCAGTACTTC CASSLASGTRSYEQYF
. TRBJ2-7 . TRBV20-1 TGCAGTGCTAGAGACCCAGGGGACGTTACCTACGAGCAGTACTTC CSARDPGDVTYEQYF